Described below is a single T cell receptor (beta chain) sequence and its context. Its antigen remains undetermined. The germline gene is not matched at one end of the junction; a read error may be the cause. The entry originates in a study of type 1 regulatory T cells (dated by TCRdb to the early 2020s). Regarding the study in general: An in vitro protocol by which a Tr1-enriched, alloantigen-specific CD4 T cell product named T-allo10 was generated was characterized in the study. Patients with hematological malignancies who were receiving allogeneic hematopoietic stem cell transplantation were the group in which T-allo10 was being clinically evaluated.

Sequencing was carried out with an Illumina MiSeq. Through fastp at Q25 and MiXCR, TCRdb rebuilt clones from the public reads, retaining in-frame beta chains. Duplicate CDR3 protein sequences are folded into a single record with the most common DNA and genes. This sample has some 90,000 distinct CDR3 sequences in its table, and about a third of those were observed once. Less than 2.5% of the sample is in the top ten clones. The CDR3 spans 17 residues, from the cysteine through the phenylalanine. The only DNA kept is the CDR3, 51 bases in frame from the first base. From a lookup of the germline V gene, CDR1 and CDR2 are SGHRS and YFSETQ.

Sequencing used CD4+ T cells, either the whole sample or a sorted fraction (not recorded which). This clonotype was obtained from a human donor in good health. Recombination connected TRBV5-1 to TRBJ1-1; confidence is insufficient to name the D gene. The CDR3 region: CASSLGASDNGITEAFF. The DNA sequence is given as TGCGCCAGTAGCTTGGGAGCGTCAGACAATGGGATCACTGAAGCTTTCTTT.